A selection of T cell receptor beta chains follows, all from one sample in a study of blood T cell repertoires in COVID-19. The method was immunoSEQ multiplex PCR; TCRdb's version includes in-frame clones alone and lacks a portion of them. This sample yields approximately 140,000 clones, of which 88% are seen a single time; more than 2% belongs to the top ten. The source material was peripheral blood. Every receptor here comes from a man aged 65-85 years with active COVID-19. Both conserved end residues are part of each CDR3. A D gene is named only where the DNA matches it firmly. The listing skips clone size in some rows; elsewhere it reads once, few, many or a size class.

clone_size: .
v_call: TRBV28
d_call: TRBD1
j_call: TRBJ1-2
cdr3_aa: CASSRDSSNYGYTF
cdr3_nt: TGTGCCAGCAGTCGGGACAGCTCTAACTATGGCTACACCTTC

clone_size: once
v_call: TRBV5-1
d_call: TRBD2
j_call: TRBJ2-7
cdr3_aa: CASSWGTSGSREQYF
cdr3_nt: TGCGCCAGCAGCTGGGGGACTAGCGGGAGTCGAGAGCAGTACTTC

clone_size: .
v_call: TRBV5-1
d_call: TRBD1
j_call: TRBJ2-7
cdr3_aa: CASSSAGTGIYEQYF
cdr3_nt: TGCGCCAGCAGCTCTGCCGGGACAGGGATCTACGAGCAGTACTTC

clone_size: .
v_call: TRBV28
d_call: .
j_call: TRBJ2-1
cdr3_aa: CASSFPGRRNEQFF
cdr3_nt: TGTGCCAGCAGTTTCCCAGGCAGGAGGAATGAGCAGTTCTTC

clone_size: .
v_call: TRBV5-1
d_call: TRBD1
j_call: TRBJ2-1
cdr3_aa: CASSLVAGGNEQFF
cdr3_nt: TGCGCCAGCAGCTTGGTAGCAGGGGGCAATGAGCAGTTCTTC

clone_size: .
v_call: TRBV14
d_call: TRBD1
j_call: TRBJ2-7
cdr3_aa: CASSQRSGQGSYEQYF
cdr3_nt: TGTGCCAGCAGCCAAAGATCAGGACAGGGCTCCTACGAGCAGTACTTC

clone_size: .
v_call: TRBV27
d_call: TRBD2
j_call: TRBJ2-7
cdr3_aa: CASSPGLAGGSSYEQYF
cdr3_nt: TGTGCCAGCAGCCCGGGACTAGCGGGAGGGAGCTCCTACGAGCAGTACTTC

clone_size: .
v_call: TRBV6-2/TRBV6-3
d_call: .
j_call: TRBJ2-7
cdr3_aa: CASSPRGTASSYEQYF
cdr3_nt: TGTGCCAGCAGCCCTCGGGGAACGGCGAGCTCCTACGAGCAGTACTTC

clone_size: .
v_call: TRBV5-1
d_call: TRBD1
j_call: TRBJ1-2
cdr3_aa: CASSLDPDRVGDKGYTF
cdr3_nt: TGCGCCAGCAGCTTGGATCCGGACAGGGTGGGGGATAAAGGCTACACCTTC

clone_size: .
v_call: TRBV6-5
d_call: TRBD1
j_call: TRBJ1-5
cdr3_aa: CASSRRGREPQHF
cdr3_nt: TGTGCCAGCAGCCGCAGGGGGCGGGAGCCCCAGCATTTT

clone_size: .
v_call: TRBV5-1
d_call: .
j_call: TRBJ2-5
cdr3_aa: CASIAGETQYF
cdr3_nt: TGCGCCAGCATTGCCGGAGAGACCCAGTACTTC

clone_size: .
v_call: TRBV6-5
d_call: .
j_call: TRBJ1-2
cdr3_aa: CASTPDYGYTF
cdr3_nt: TGTGCCAGCACGCCGGACTATGGCTACACCTTC

clone_size: .
v_call: TRBV4-2
d_call: TRBD1
j_call: TRBJ1-4
cdr3_aa: CASSQGTGGREKLFF
cdr3_nt: TGTGCCAGCAGCCAAGGGACAGGGGGGAGGGAAAAACTGTTTTTT

clone_size: .
v_call: TRBV4-2
d_call: .
j_call: TRBJ2-7
cdr3_aa: CASSQDGVRASYEQYF
cdr3_nt: TGTGCCAGCAGCCAAGATGGTGTCAGAGCGTCCTACGAGCAGTACTTC

clone_size: .
v_call: TRBV7-3
d_call: TRBD1
j_call: TRBJ2-7
cdr3_aa: CASSLDLDRGGEQYF
cdr3_nt: TGTGCCAGCAGCTTGGACCTGGACAGGGGAGGCGAGCAGTACTTC

clone_size: .
v_call: TRBV19
d_call: .
j_call: TRBJ2-3
cdr3_aa: CASSISPVRTDTQYF
cdr3_nt: TGTGCCAGTAGTATTTCCCCTGTTCGCACAGATACGCAGTATTTT

clone_size: .
v_call: TRBV6-1
d_call: .
j_call: TRBJ1-1
cdr3_aa: CASSELYLNTEAFF
cdr3_nt: TGTGCCAGCAGTGAGCTTTACTTGAACACTGAAGCTTTCTTT

clone_size: .
v_call: TRBV28
d_call: .
j_call: TRBJ1-4
cdr3_aa: CASNSQGASNEKLFF
cdr3_nt: TGTGCCAGCAATTCACAAGGGGCCTCTAATGAAAAACTGTTTTTT

clone_size: .
v_call: TRBV27
d_call: TRBD2
j_call: TRBJ2-7
cdr3_aa: CASRGLSGRTSGRAWSEQYF
cdr3_nt: TGTGCCAGCCGGGGGTTGTCCGGACGGACTAGCGGGAGGGCCTGGAGTGAGCAGTACTTC

clone_size: .
v_call: TRBV6-1
d_call: TRBD2
j_call: TRBJ2-3
cdr3_aa: CASSEEAGVRGDTQYF
cdr3_nt: TGTGCCAGCAGTGAGGAGGCGGGAGTTCGGGGAGATACGCAGTATTTT

clone_size: .
v_call: TRBV6-5
d_call: .
j_call: TRBJ2-3
cdr3_aa: CASKIQGGADTQYF
cdr3_nt: TGTGCCAGCAAGATCCAGGGAGGCGCAGATACGCAGTATTTT

clone_size: .
v_call: TRBV18
d_call: TRBD2
j_call: TRBJ2-5
cdr3_aa: CASSPLPTSEQETQYF
cdr3_nt: TGTGCCAGCTCACCTCTGCCTACTAGCGAACAAGAGACCCAGTACTTC

clone_size: .
v_call: TRBV29-1
d_call: .
j_call: TRBJ2-7
cdr3_aa: CSVEIGTYEQYF
cdr3_nt: TGCAGCGTTGAAATCGGGACCTACGAGCAGTACTTC

clone_size: once
v_call: TRBV28
d_call: TRBD2
j_call: TRBJ2-1
cdr3_aa: CASRLRGRNGGNEQFF
cdr3_nt: TGTGCCAGCAGACTCCGCGGGAGAAATGGGGGCAATGAGCAGTTCTTC

clone_size: .
v_call: TRBV27
d_call: .
j_call: TRBJ1-3
cdr3_aa: CASSRARGIENTIYF
cdr3_nt: TGTGCCAGCAGCCGAGCCAGGGGAATAGAAAACACCATATATTTT

clone_size: .
v_call: TRBV9
d_call: .
j_call: TRBJ2-7
cdr3_aa: CASSVDSSYEQYF
cdr3_nt: TGTGCCAGCAGCGTAGACAGTTCCTACGAGCAGTACTTC

clone_size: .
v_call: TRBV10-2
d_call: .
j_call: TRBJ1-6
cdr3_aa: CASSPTGNDSPLHF
cdr3_nt: TGCGCCAGCAGCCCAACGGGGAACGATTCACCCCTCCACTTT

clone_size: .
v_call: TRBV2
d_call: .
j_call: TRBJ2-7
cdr3_aa: CATALTYEQYF
cdr3_nt: TGTGCCACAGCGCTGACCTACGAGCAGTACTTC